A selection of T cell receptor beta chains follows, all from one sample in a study of STAT3 mutations in large granular lymphocyte leukemia. TCRdb's table, derived via immunoSEQ multiplex PCR, lists solely in-frame clones and lacks some. The sample includes approximately 9,800 clones, 70% to 90% of them seen just once. Sequenced sample: peripheral blood mononuclear cells. The source is a man aged 55 to 70 with T-cell large granular lymphocyte leukemia. Some clones in this sample may be carry-over from other donors' samples. The CDR3 runs from the conserved cysteine through the conserved F or W. Fields, in order: V gene, CDR3 protein.

>TRBV7-9
CASSPGTYSTGQRDNEQFF
>TRBV19
CASSTRDTRHNEQFF
>TRBV6-9
CATAYEQYF
>TRBV30
CAWSVGRSYGYTF
>TRBV5-6
CASSLAWGSGAKNIQYF
>TRBV19
CASRGTGRRTNEKLFF
>TRBV7-9
CASSLGSGYEQYF
>TRBV10-2
CASRGRGYTEAFF
>TRBV20-1
CSAAVAGYTF
>TRBV5-4
CASSFGSLGRANTETQYF
>TRBV6-1
CASSEDLMGNSPLHF
>TRBV5-1
CASSLEFYGYTF
>TRBV7-2
CASSFYLSLGGSYEQYF
>TRBV6-1
CASRMGTDYEQYF
>TRBV19
CASSPTGVSPLHF
>TRBV5-1
CASSPGDRGNTEAFF
>TRBV28
CASRLLLGREEGNEQFF
>TRBV28
CASSLLQNEQYF
>TRBV5-1
CASSLVASTTYNEQFF
>TRBV10-3
CAITGGQLKDEQYF
>TRBV28
CASSSHLGTGLSFF
>TRBV9
CASSAGVTTDTQYF
>TRBV7-9
CASSLIGSEAFF
>TRBV20-1
CSASQGHEQYF
>TRBV9
CASSPETGSNSPLHF
>TRBV30
CAWSVRSTDTQYF
>TRBV5-1
CASSFGGTGELFF
>TRBV7-8
CASSLAHLANQPQHF
>TRBV7-2
CASSLRAGTTKKQYF
>TRBV6-5
CASSTYRQGTEAFF
>TRBV11-2
CASSSWTSVTDTQYF
>TRBV6-1
CASSEAVAEGNQPQHF
>TRBV28
CASGRGRYEQYF
>TRBV9
CASSVGMAGETQYF
>TRBV5-1
CASSSTGSNEKLFF
>TRBV7-2
CASSPWVDSNQPQHF
>TRBV5-1
CASSSQTGNTEAFF
>TRBV5-1
CASSLGTRDSNQPQHF
>TRBV30
CAWELAGTDTQYF
>TRBV12-5
CASGLGNEKLFF
>TRBV6-6
CASILAGLAGGKTQYF
>TRBV10-3
CAISAPGQGVSGEQYF
>TRBV5-1
CASSFATGGGEKLFF
>TRBV2
CASSAGLGGYTF
>TRBV9
CASTRDRGPGSPLHF
>TRBV18
CASSRVRAGKTKNIQYF
>TRBV4-1
CASSQVDLINYNEQFF
>TRBV10-1
CASSFLYRVQDTQYF
>TRBV30
CAWTVGTSTDTQYF
>TRBV7-9
CASSLSLAGSYNEQFF
>TRBV7-9
CASSLNEGAEQFF
>TRBV18
CASSPPNRGLADTQYF
>TRBV29-1
CSVEGGKRGTQYF
>TRBV25-1
CASSKKRDNTGELFF
>TRBV20-1
CSASRFLCGYF
>TRBV5-1
CASSPGGLASYGYTF
>TRBV7-6
CASSSLDNEQFF
>TRBV5-8
CASSSKGLAGGYPYNEQFF
>TRBV9
CASSGDPLPGANVLTF